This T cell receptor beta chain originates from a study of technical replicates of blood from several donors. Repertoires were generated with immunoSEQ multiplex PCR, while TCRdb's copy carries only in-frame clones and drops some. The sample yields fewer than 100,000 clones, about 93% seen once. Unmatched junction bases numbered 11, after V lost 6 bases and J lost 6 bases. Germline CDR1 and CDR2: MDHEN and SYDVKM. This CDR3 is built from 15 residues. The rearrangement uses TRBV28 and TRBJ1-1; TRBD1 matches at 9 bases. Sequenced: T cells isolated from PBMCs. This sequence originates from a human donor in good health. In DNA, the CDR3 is TGTGCCAGCAGGCCCCCCGGGACAGGGCTGGCTGAAGCTTTCTTT. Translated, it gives CASRPPGTGLAEAFF.